A selection of T cell receptor beta chains follows, all from one sample in a study of control samples from healthy donors and cancer patients. TCRdb's copy holds only in-frame clones and misses some; the assay was immunoSEQ multiplex PCR. The sample contains roughly 79,000 clones, roughly 82% of which appear only once. Material for sequencing was blood. The source is a man in his fifties in good health. Each CDR3 is given with its conserved first and last residue. The order of the fields is D gene, V gene, clone size, J gene, CDR3 protein, CDR3 DNA. D genes are given only for firm matches. Expanded clones get a size class; other rows say once, few or many, or leave the size out.

D: -
V: TRBV4-2
size: -
J: TRBJ1-5
CDR3: CASSRFLVAGGVWPQHF
DNA: TGTGCCAGCAGCCGCTTCCTAGTAGCGGGAGGGGTATGGCCCCAGCATTTT

D: -
V: TRBV6-6
size: -
J: TRBJ1-1
CDR3: CASKMGQYPTEAFF
DNA: TGTGCCAGCAAAATGGGACAATACCCCACTGAAGCTTTCTTT

D: TRBD2
V: TRBV5-1
size: -
J: TRBJ2-3
CDR3: CASSNVAGATDTQYF
DNA: TGCGCCAGCAGTAACGTAGCGGGAGCCACAGATACGCAGTATTTT

D: TRBD1
V: TRBV5-4
size: -
J: TRBJ1-1
CDR3: CASSAQQGGNTEAFF
DNA: TGTGCCAGCAGCGCCCAACAGGGGGGGAACACTGAAGCTTTCTTT

D: TRBD1
V: TRBV7-2
size: -
J: TRBJ1-1
CDR3: CASSKTGASMNTEAFF
DNA: TGTGCCAGCAGCAAGACAGGGGCGAGTATGAACACTGAAGCTTTCTTT

D: TRBD2
V: TRBV4-3
size: -
J: TRBJ2-1
CDR3: CASSQEATSGRALYNEQFF
DNA: TGCGCCAGCAGCCAAGAGGCAACTAGCGGGAGGGCCCTCTACAATGAGCAGTTCTTC

D: TRBD2
V: TRBV7-2
size: -
J: TRBJ2-7
CDR3: CASSRTGGLGYEQYF
DNA: TGTGCCAGCAGCCGGACGGGGGGACTGGGCTACGAGCAGTACTTC

D: -
V: TRBV28
size: -
J: TRBJ1-2
CDR3: CASSLEGTRIYTF
DNA: TGTGCCAGCAGTTTGGAGGGGACAAGAATCTACACCTTC

D: -
V: TRBV28
size: -
J: TRBJ2-7
CDR3: CASSLGRGAEQYF
DNA: TGTGCCAGCAGTTTGGGCAGGGGGGCCGAGCAGTACTTC

D: TRBD2
V: TRBV3-1/TRBV3-2
size: -
J: TRBJ2-5
CDR3: CASSQGLAGGPETQYF
DNA: TGTGCCAGCAGCCAAGGCCTAGCGGGAGGGCCGGAGACCCAGTACTTC

D: -
V: TRBV6-1
size: -
J: TRBJ2-1
CDR3: CASSEGLGHNEQFF
DNA: TGTGCCAGCAGTGAAGGACTAGGTCACAATGAGCAGTTCTTC

D: TRBD2
V: TRBV5-1
size: -
J: TRBJ2-1
CDR3: CASSSTVTSGNYNEQFF
DNA: TGCGCCAGCAGTTCCACAGTTACTAGCGGGAACTACAATGAGCAGTTCTTC

D: -
V: TRBV11-2
size: -
J: TRBJ2-1
CDR3: CASSLGLSSYNEQFF
DNA: TGTGCCAGCAGCTTAGGACTGAGCTCCTACAATGAGCAGTTCTTC

D: -
V: TRBV30
size: -
J: TRBJ2-7
CDR3: CAWSPTGGYEQYF
DNA: TGTGCCTGGAGCCCGACAGGTGGCTACGAGCAGTACTTC

D: TRBD2
V: TRBV5-6
size: -
J: TRBJ2-5
CDR3: CASLAGVSQETQYF
DNA: TGTGCCAGCTTAGCGGGAGTTTCTCAAGAGACCCAGTACTTC

D: TRBD1
V: TRBV7-8
size: once
J: TRBJ1-1
CDR3: CASSPTRQGVARLTEAFF
DNA: TGTGCCAGCAGCCCTACTAGACAGGGGGTCGCTCGGTTAACTGAAGCTTTCTTT

D: TRBD1
V: TRBV5-1
size: -
J: TRBJ1-3
CDR3: CASSLRQGQDTIYF
DNA: TGCGCCAGCAGCTTACGACAGGGTCAAGACACTATATATTTT

D: -
V: TRBV11-2
size: once
J: TRBJ2-7
CDR3: CASSMGGRYEQYF
DNA: TGTGCCAGCAGCATGGGAGGTCGCTACGAGCAGTACTTC

D: -
V: TRBV20-1
size: -
J: TRBJ2-7
CDR3: CSASRGQTTSYEQYF
DNA: TGCAGTGCTAGTAGGGGACAAACAACTTCCTACGAGCAGTACTTC

D: -
V: TRBV28
size: -
J: TRBJ2-7
CDR3: CASSFLEYEQYF
DNA: TGTGCCAGCAGTTTTTTGGAGTACGAGCAGTACTTC

D: -
V: TRBV6-5
size: -
J: TRBJ2-7
CDR3: CASSLNRDTYEQYF
DNA: TGTGCCAGCAGTCTAAACAGGGATACCTACGAGCAGTACTTC

D: TRBD2
V: TRBV28
size: -
J: TRBJ2-1
CDR3: CASSLGLAGVNEQFF
DNA: TGTGCCAGCAGCCTAGGGCTAGCGGGAGTGAATGAGCAGTTCTTC

D: -
V: TRBV6-6
size: -
J: TRBJ1-1
CDR3: CASSYSRGAGTEAFF
DNA: TGTGCCAGCAGTTACTCGCGGGGGGCTGGAACTGAAGCTTTCTTT

D: -
V: TRBV4-1
size: -
J: TRBJ2-7
CDR3: CASSQEQGLDEQYF
DNA: TGCGCCAGCAGCCAAGAACAGGGTTTGGACGAGCAGTACTTC

D: -
V: TRBV27
size: -
J: TRBJ2-1
CDR3: CASSPSVAGRKFF
DNA: TGTGCCAGCAGCCCCTCAGTGGCAGGGAGGAAGTTCTTC

D: -
V: TRBV5-8
size: -
J: TRBJ2-5
CDR3: CATPGQIPETQYF
DNA: TGTGCCACCCCGGGACAAATCCCGGAGACCCAGTACTTC

D: -
V: TRBV7-2
size: -
J: TRBJ1-6
CDR3: CASRPQGNSPLHF
DNA: TGTGCCAGCAGACCACAGGGTAATTCACCCCTCCACTTT

D: -
V: TRBV5-1
size: -
J: TRBJ2-3
CDR3: CASSLVLGERTDTQYF
DNA: TGCGCCAGCAGCTTGGTTCTTGGAGAACGCACAGATACGCAGTATTTT

D: -
V: TRBV6-2/TRBV6-3
size: -
J: TRBJ2-2
CDR3: CASSYYTGELFF
DNA: TGTGCCAGCAGTTATTACACCGGGGAGCTGTTTTTT

D: TRBD2
V: TRBV24-1
size: -
J: TRBJ2-1
CDR3: CATSDPGTSAYNEQFF
DNA: TGTGCCACCAGTGATCCCGGGACTAGCGCCTACAATGAGCAGTTCTTC

D: -
V: TRBV5-1
size: -
J: TRBJ1-1
CDR3: CASSPEGGMNTEAFF
DNA: TGCGCCAGCAGCCCGGAGGGGGGAATGAACACTGAAGCTTTCTTT